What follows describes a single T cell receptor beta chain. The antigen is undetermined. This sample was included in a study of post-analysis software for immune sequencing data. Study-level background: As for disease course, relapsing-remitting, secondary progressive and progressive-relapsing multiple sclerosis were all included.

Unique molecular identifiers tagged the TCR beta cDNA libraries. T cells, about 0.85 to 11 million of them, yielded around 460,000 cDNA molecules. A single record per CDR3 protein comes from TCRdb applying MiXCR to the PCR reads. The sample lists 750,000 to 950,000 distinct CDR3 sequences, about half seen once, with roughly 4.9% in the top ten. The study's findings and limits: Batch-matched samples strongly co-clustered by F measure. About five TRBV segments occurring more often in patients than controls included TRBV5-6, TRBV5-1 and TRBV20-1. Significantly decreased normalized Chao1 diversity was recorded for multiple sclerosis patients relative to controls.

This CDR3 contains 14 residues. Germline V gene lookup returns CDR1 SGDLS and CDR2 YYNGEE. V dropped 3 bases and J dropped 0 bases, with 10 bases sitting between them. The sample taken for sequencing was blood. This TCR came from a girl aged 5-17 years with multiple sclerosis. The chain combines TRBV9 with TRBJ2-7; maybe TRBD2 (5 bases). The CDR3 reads CASSAGVGSYEQYF. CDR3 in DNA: TGTGCCAGCAGCGCCGGGGTGGGCTCCTACGAGCAGTACTTC.